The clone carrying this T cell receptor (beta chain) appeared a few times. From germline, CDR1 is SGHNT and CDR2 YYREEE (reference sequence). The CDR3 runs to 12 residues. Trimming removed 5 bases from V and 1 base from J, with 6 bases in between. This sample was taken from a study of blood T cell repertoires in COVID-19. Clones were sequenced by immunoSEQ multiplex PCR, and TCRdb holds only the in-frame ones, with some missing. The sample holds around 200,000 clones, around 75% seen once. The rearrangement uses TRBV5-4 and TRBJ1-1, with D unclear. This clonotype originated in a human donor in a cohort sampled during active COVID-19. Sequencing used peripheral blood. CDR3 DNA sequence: TGTGCCAGCAGTCAACAGAACACTGAAGCTTTCTTT. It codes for CASSQQNTEAFF.